The rows below give T cell receptor beta chains drawn from one sample of a study of T cells after yellow fever vaccination. In TCRdb, the 5' RACE reads were re-called with MiXCR into one record per CDR3 protein. The table includes more than 90,000 distinct CDR3 sequences, 8.4% detected once. This sample comprised CD8+ T cells sorted from PBMCs, obtained 45 days after the yellow fever booster vaccination. Every receptor here comes from a man between 25 and 39 years old who received the YFV17D yellow fever vaccine. CDR3s include the opening cysteine and the closing phenylalanine or tryptophan. The D gene is left open where the match is weak.

d_gene: NA
j_gene: TRBJ1-3
v_gene: TRBV7-8
CDR3aa: CASSSDSVGNTIYF

d_gene: TRBD2
j_gene: TRBJ2-2
v_gene: TRBV4-3
CDR3aa: CASSQIRTSGRLHTGELFF

d_gene: NA
j_gene: TRBJ2-5
v_gene: TRBV6-5
CDR3aa: CASGDGQETQYF

d_gene: TRBD2
j_gene: TRBJ2-7
v_gene: TRBV2
CDR3aa: CASSEGLAVSYEQYF

d_gene: NA
j_gene: TRBJ2-5
v_gene: TRBV12-3/TRBV12-4
CDR3aa: CACSFLQSLRMDQETQYF

d_gene: TRBD2
j_gene: TRBJ2-1
v_gene: TRBV2
CDR3aa: CASSGPGEAGYNEQFF

d_gene: TRBD2
j_gene: TRBJ2-2
v_gene: TRBV7-7
CDR3aa: CASSLAGGRANTGELFF

d_gene: NA
j_gene: TRBJ2-1
v_gene: TRBV7-6
CDR3aa: CASSLEAGRGNEQFF

d_gene: NA
j_gene: TRBJ2-6
v_gene: TRBV27
CDR3aa: CASLGLGANVLTF

d_gene: TRBD1
j_gene: TRBJ2-7
v_gene: TRBV5-1
CDR3aa: CASSLAAFADRGPSYEQYF

d_gene: TRBD2
j_gene: TRBJ2-1
v_gene: TRBV6-5
CDR3aa: CASSYGWTSGINEQFF

d_gene: TRBD2
j_gene: TRBJ2-1
v_gene: TRBV6-4
CDR3aa: CASSEAGGPDEQFF

d_gene: TRBD1
j_gene: TRBJ2-5
v_gene: TRBV7-2
CDR3aa: CASSGHIGGQGRGETQYF

d_gene: NA
j_gene: TRBJ2-1
v_gene: TRBV19
CDR3aa: CASSMPPRVSVSGEQFF

d_gene: NA
j_gene: TRBJ2-4
v_gene: TRBV12-3/TRBV12-4
CDR3aa: CASSSDTIQYF

d_gene: NA
j_gene: TRBJ2-3
v_gene: TRBV7-9
CDR3aa: CASSPGHLDYTDTQYF

d_gene: TRBD2
j_gene: TRBJ2-1
v_gene: TRBV19
CDR3aa: CASSIRTSGNEQFF

d_gene: NA
j_gene: TRBJ2-5
v_gene: TRBV20-1
CDR3aa: CSARTLLAVVGQETQYF

d_gene: TRBD1
j_gene: TRBJ2-2
v_gene: TRBV5-1
CDR3aa: CASSLDFPHRDRANTGELFF

d_gene: NA
j_gene: TRBJ1-3
v_gene: TRBV7-6
CDR3aa: CASSSTGAGNTIYF

d_gene: NA
j_gene: TRBJ1-1
v_gene: TRBV19
CDR3aa: CASSIDRWTEAFF

d_gene: NA
j_gene: TRBJ2-7
v_gene: TRBV23-1
CDR3aa: CASNHQWQTYEQYF

d_gene: TRBD2
j_gene: TRBJ2-1
v_gene: TRBV5-1
CDR3aa: CASRTSSSYNEQFF

d_gene: NA
j_gene: TRBJ2-1
v_gene: TRBV29-1
CDR3aa: CSVDPDNYEQFF

d_gene: NA
j_gene: TRBJ2-2
v_gene: TRBV15
CDR3aa: CATSTGPPLTGELFF

d_gene: NA
j_gene: TRBJ2-2
v_gene: TRBV29-1
CDR3aa: CSVQTAAGELFF

d_gene: TRBD2
j_gene: TRBJ2-4
v_gene: TRBV5-6
CDR3aa: CASSSQGEGENIQYF

d_gene: NA
j_gene: TRBJ2-5
v_gene: TRBV29-1
CDR3aa: CSVEDRGIGARETQYF

d_gene: NA
j_gene: TRBJ2-5
v_gene: TRBV5-1
CDR3aa: CASSLRLVQGETQYF

d_gene: NA
j_gene: TRBJ1-3
v_gene: TRBV12-3/TRBV12-4
CDR3aa: CASSFGGPGNTIYF

d_gene: NA
j_gene: TRBJ2-7
v_gene: TRBV6-5
CDR3aa: CASSYKPQSYEQYF

d_gene: NA
j_gene: TRBJ2-5
v_gene: TRBV9
CDR3aa: CASSVDGVQETQYF

d_gene: TRBD1
j_gene: TRBJ2-7
v_gene: TRBV5-6
CDR3aa: CASSLHSGGLYYEQYF

d_gene: NA
j_gene: TRBJ2-1
v_gene: TRBV11-2
CDR3aa: CASSLDGLEQFF

d_gene: TRBD2
j_gene: TRBJ2-1
v_gene: TRBV27
CDR3aa: CASSFPGLADNEQFF

d_gene: NA
j_gene: TRBJ2-7
v_gene: TRBV7-9
CDR3aa: CASSLVASWGYEQYF

d_gene: NA
j_gene: TRBJ2-7
v_gene: TRBV7-8
CDR3aa: CASSLSFLQESYEQYF

d_gene: NA
j_gene: TRBJ2-1
v_gene: TRBV19
CDR3aa: CASSAPDWERSYNEQSF

d_gene: TRBD2
j_gene: TRBJ2-7
v_gene: TRBV9
CDR3aa: CASSSSGTAYEQYF

d_gene: TRBD1
j_gene: TRBJ1-1
v_gene: TRBV27
CDR3aa: CASSQQGAWPEAFF

d_gene: NA
j_gene: TRBJ2-2
v_gene: TRBV15
CDR3aa: CATSSGGPANTGELFF

d_gene: TRBD2
j_gene: TRBJ2-1
v_gene: TRBV7-3
CDR3aa: CASSLTSSGSYNEQFF

d_gene: TRBD2
j_gene: TRBJ2-2
v_gene: TRBV19
CDR3aa: CASSSTGAGEMGGELFF

d_gene: NA
j_gene: TRBJ2-3
v_gene: TRBV6-2/TRBV6-3
CDR3aa: CASTNPWGSDTQYF

d_gene: TRBD2
j_gene: TRBJ2-7
v_gene: TRBV6-2/TRBV6-3
CDR3aa: CASSPLAELYEQYF

d_gene: TRBD1
j_gene: TRBJ1-4
v_gene: TRBV6-2/TRBV6-3
CDR3aa: CASGQTGGYEKLFF

d_gene: TRBD2
j_gene: TRBJ2-3
v_gene: TRBV3-1
CDR3aa: CASSQDRVAGSDTQYF

d_gene: NA
j_gene: TRBJ1-2
v_gene: TRBV6-5
CDR3aa: CASSYSSRYGYTF

d_gene: TRBD1
j_gene: TRBJ2-1
v_gene: TRBV23-1
CDR3aa: CASSQSGQGLYNEQFF

d_gene: NA
j_gene: TRBJ2-1
v_gene: TRBV24-1
CDR3aa: CATSDSTEQFF

d_gene: NA
j_gene: TRBJ2-3
v_gene: TRBV7-2
CDR3aa: CASSPGYTTDTQYF

d_gene: NA
j_gene: TRBJ2-7
v_gene: TRBV18
CDR3aa: CASSQDRLTYEQYF

d_gene: TRBD1
j_gene: TRBJ2-7
v_gene: TRBV5-1
CDR3aa: CASSLSGGYGDEQYF